This T cell receptor beta chain was retrieved from a study of cytomegalovirus exposure and HLA in healthy donors. Study context: Early released data comprised around 85 million unique TCRs from HLA-typed donors.

In the case of this clone: Antigen specificity is unknown.

Findings of the study overall: Later analysis identified several of the most significant clusters that appeared linked to common viral pathogens.

The PCR contained 60 Vbeta and 13 Jbeta primers. Produced via immunoSEQ multiplex PCR; TCRdb's table is partial and in-frame only. The top ten clones hold about 5.5% of a sample with approximately 120,000 clones, approximately 71% of them seen once. Trimming cost V 6 bases and J 4 bases; bases outside gene matches: 5. The CDR3 totals 14 residues. Germline CDR1 MNHEY, CDR2 SVGAGI. The TCR originated in a woman aged 70-85 years in good health and CMV-seropositive. J is TRBJ1-1 and V is TRBV6-5; 10 positions match TRBD1. The sample taken for sequencing was PBMCs. The CDR3 loop reads CASSGTGVSTEAFF. As DNA, the CDR3 is TGTGCCAGCAGCGGGACAGGGGTGAGCACTGAAGCTTTCTTT.